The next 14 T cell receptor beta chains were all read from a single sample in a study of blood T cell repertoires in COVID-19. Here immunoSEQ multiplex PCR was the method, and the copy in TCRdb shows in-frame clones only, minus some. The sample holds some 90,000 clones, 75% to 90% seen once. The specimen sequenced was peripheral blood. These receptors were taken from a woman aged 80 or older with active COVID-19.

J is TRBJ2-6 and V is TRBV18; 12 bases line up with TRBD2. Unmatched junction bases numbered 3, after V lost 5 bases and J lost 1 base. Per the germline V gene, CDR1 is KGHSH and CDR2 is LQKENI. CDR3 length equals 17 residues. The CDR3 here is CASSTGLAGSGANVLTF. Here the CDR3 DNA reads TGTGCCAGCTCAACCGGACTAGCGGGATCTGGGGCCAACGTCCTGACTTTC. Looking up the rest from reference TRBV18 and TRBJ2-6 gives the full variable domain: NAGVMQNPRHLVRRRGQEARLRCSPMKGHSHVYWYRQLPEEGLKFMVYLQKENIIDESGMPKERFSAEFPKEGPSILRIQQVVRGDSAAYFCASSTGLAGSGANVLTFGAGSRLTVL.

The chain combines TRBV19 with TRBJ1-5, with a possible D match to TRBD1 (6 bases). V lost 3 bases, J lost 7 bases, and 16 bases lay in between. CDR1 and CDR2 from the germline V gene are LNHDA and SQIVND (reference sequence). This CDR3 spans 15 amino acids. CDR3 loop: CASSIQPTGKQPQHF. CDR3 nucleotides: TGTGCCAGTAGTATCCAACCAACAGGGAAACAGCCCCAGCATTTT.

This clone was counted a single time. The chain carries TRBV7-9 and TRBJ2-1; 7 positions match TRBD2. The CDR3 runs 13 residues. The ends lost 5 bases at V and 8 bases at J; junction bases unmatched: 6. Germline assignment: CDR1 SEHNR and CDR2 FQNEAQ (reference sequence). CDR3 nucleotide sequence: TGTGCCAGCAGCGAGGGACTATCGGATGAGCAGTTCTTC. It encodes CASSEGLSDEQFF.

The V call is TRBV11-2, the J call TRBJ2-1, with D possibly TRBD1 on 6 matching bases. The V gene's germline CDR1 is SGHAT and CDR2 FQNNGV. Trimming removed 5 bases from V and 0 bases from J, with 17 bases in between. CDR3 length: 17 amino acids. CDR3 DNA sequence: TGTGCCAGCAGCCCACCGGGCGGACAGATCTCCTACAATGAGCAGTTCTTC. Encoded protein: CASSPPGGQISYNEQFF.

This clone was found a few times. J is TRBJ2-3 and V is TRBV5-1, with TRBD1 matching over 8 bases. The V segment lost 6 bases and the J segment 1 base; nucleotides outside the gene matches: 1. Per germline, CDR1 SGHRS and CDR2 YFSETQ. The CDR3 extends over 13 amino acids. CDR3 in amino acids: CASKTGGTDTQYF. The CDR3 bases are TGCGCCAGCAAGACAGGGGGCACAGATACGCAGTATTTT.

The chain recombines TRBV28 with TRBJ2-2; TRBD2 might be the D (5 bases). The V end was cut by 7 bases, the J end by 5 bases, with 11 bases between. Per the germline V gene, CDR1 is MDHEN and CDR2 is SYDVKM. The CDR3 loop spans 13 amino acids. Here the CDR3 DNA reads TGTGCCAGCATCCTATCGGGGACCGGGGAGCTGTTTTTT. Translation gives CASILSGTGELFF.

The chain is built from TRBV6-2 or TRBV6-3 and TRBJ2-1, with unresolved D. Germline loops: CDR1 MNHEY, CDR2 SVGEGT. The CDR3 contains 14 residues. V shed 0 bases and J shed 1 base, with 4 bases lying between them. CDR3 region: CASSYSRSYNEQFF. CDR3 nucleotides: TGTGCCAGCAGTTACTCGCGGTCCTACAATGAGCAGTTCTTC.

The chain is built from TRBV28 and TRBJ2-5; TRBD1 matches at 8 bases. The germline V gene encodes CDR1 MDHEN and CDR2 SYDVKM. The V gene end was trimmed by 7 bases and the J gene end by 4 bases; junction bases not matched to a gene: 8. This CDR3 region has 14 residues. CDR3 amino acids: CASNTPTGGETQYF. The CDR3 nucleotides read TGTGCCAGCAATACACCTACAGGGGGAGAGACCCAGTACTTC.

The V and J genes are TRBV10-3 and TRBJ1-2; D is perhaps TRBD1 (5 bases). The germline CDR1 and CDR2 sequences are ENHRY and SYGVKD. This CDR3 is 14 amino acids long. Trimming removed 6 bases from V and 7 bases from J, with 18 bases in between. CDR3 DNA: TGTGCCATCAGACCCGATTCAGGGCGCTCTGGCTACACCTTC. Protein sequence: CAIRPDSGRSGYTF.

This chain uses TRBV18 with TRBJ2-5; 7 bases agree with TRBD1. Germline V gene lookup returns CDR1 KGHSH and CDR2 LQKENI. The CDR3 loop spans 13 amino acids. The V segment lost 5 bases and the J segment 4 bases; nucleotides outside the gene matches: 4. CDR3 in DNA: TGTGCCAGCTCATCCGCAGGGGGAGAGACCCAGTACTTC. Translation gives CASSSAGGETQYF.

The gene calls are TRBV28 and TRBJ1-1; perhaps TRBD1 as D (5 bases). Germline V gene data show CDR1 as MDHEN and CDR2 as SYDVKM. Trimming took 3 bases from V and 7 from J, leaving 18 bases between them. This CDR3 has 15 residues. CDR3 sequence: CASSLPSSLGVEAFF. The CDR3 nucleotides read TGTGCCAGCAGTTTGCCATCAAGTCTAGGGGTTGAAGCTTTCTTT.

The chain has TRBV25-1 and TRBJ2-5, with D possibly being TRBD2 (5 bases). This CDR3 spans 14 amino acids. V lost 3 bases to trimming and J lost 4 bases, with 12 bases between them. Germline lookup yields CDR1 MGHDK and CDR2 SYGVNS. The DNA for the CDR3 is TGTGCCAGCAGTGAGCCGGGGATTGGAGAGACCCAGTACTTC. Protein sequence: CASSEPGIGETQYF.

CDR3 loop: CASSVAVSGANVLTF. For the CDR3, the DNA is TGTGCCAGCAGCGTAGCGGTCTCTGGGGCCAACGTCCTGACTTTC. The J gene is TRBJ2-6, the V gene TRBV9; D is ambiguous. CDR1 and CDR2 (germline): SGDLS, YYNGEE. The CDR3 sequence is 15 residues long. V lost 0 bases to trimming and J lost 0 bases, with 4 bases between them.

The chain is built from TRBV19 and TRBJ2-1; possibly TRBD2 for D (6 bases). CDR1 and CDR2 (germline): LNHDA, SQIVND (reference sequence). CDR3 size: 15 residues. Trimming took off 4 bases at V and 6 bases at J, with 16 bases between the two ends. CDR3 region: CASSRSASGGNEQFF. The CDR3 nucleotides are TGTGCCAGTAGTAGGTCAGCTTCCGGGGGCAATGAGCAGTTCTTC.